This TCR beta chain was found in a study of T cell repertoires in cytomegalovirus infection. In its sample, this clonotype was seen a few times. As yet, its antigen is unknown. TCRdb re-analysed the reads in MiXCR, keeping a single row per CDR3 protein. The repertoire holds over 100,000 distinct CDR3 sequences, around 28% seen once, with about 81% in the top ten. The V end lost 3 bases, the J end lost 6 bases, and 8 bases lay between the germline ends. The CDR3 length is 13 residues. Looked up from germline, CDR1 is MGHDK and CDR2 is SYGVNS. This material consisted of CD8+ T cells from cultured PBMCs, taken from culture after CMV antigen stimulation. This sequence joins TRBV25-1 and TRBJ2-2; D unresolved. The origin of this receptor is a human donor in good health (CMV status not recorded). Some clones in this sample may be carry-over from other donors' samples. The CDR3 reads CASSEFLAGELFF. The CDR3 DNA reads TGTGCCAGCAGTGAGTTTCTTGCCGGGGAGCTGTTTTTT.